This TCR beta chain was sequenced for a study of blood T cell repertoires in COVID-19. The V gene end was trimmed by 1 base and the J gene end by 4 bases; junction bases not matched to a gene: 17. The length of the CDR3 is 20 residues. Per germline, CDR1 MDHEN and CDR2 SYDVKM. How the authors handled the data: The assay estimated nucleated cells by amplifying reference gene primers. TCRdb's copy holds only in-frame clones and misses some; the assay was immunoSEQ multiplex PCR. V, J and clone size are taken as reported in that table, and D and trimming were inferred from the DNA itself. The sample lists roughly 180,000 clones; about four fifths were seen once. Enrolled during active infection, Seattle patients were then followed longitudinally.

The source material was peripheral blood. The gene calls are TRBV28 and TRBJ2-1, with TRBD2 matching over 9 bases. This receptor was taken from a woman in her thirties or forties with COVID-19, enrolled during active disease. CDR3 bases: TGTGCCAGCAGTTTATCAGCTAGCGGGACCCTCCTTCGGTATTACAATGAGCAGTTCTTC. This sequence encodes CASSLSASGTLLRYYNEQFF.